Presented here are 11 T cell receptor beta chains from one specimen sequenced in a study of blood T cell repertoires in COVID-19. TCRdb keeps only in-frame clones here, not all; method: immunoSEQ multiplex PCR. The sample has about 81,000 clones; approximately 85% are singletons. The sequenced sample was peripheral blood. Receptors originate from a man aged 70 or older with acute or convalescent COVID-19.

The gene calls are TRBV15 and TRBJ2-1; a possible D gene is TRBD2 (5 bases). The CDR3 runs 16 residues. V lost 0 bases and J lost 2, with 11 bases in between. CDR1 LNHNV and CDR2 YYDKDF come from the germline V gene (reference sequence). The CDR3 is CATSRDRGSPYNEQFF. The DNA for the CDR3 is TGTGCCACCAGCAGAGATCGCGGGTCCCCCTACAATGAGCAGTTCTTC.

CDR3 DNA: TGTGCCAGCAGCTGGCAGGGGGCTGGGAATTCACCCCTCCACTTT. Translating gives CASSWQGAGNSPLHF. The chain couples TRBV7-2 to TRBJ1-6, with 8 bases aligning to TRBD1. Losses at the gene ends were 4 bases for V and 7 bases for J; bases not matched to a gene: 6. Germline V gene lookup returns CDR1 SGHTA and CDR2 FQGNSA. The length of the CDR3 is 15 residues.

On this clone itself: Other DNA sequences in this sample translate to the same CDR3. The rearrangement joins TRBV28 to TRBJ2-2, with no clear D. The CDR3 has 12 amino acids. V lost 8 bases, J lost 5 bases, and 9 bases lay in between. The germline gives CDR1 MDHEN, CDR2 SYDVKM. For the CDR3, the DNA is TGTGCCAGCTCGACACCGACCGGGGAGCTGTTTTTT. Encoded protein: CASSTPTGELFF.

This sequence joins TRBV18 and TRBJ2-3; 8 bases are a match to TRBD2. This CDR3 has 17 residues. V lost 2 bases to trimming and J lost 2 bases; unmatched junction nucleotides: 9. Germline CDR1 is KGHSH and CDR2 is LQKENI. CDR3 DNA: TGTGCCAGCTCACCAAGGAAGGCTAGCGGGCTCACAGATACGCAGTATTTT. Amino acid sequence: CASSPRKASGLTDTQYF.

The chain has TRBV5-1 and TRBJ2-7, with no clear D. The CDR3 loop spans 15 amino acids. Germline CDR1 is SGHRS and CDR2 is YFSETQ. V lost 0 bases, J lost 3 bases, and 13 bases lay in between. CDR3 region: CASSLGSGFGYEQYF. The CDR3 DNA reads as TGCGCCAGCAGCTTGGGATCGGGTTTCGGCTACGAGCAGTACTTC.

V is TRBV5-4 and J is TRBJ2-3; TRBD2 agrees at 15 bases. Per germline, CDR1 SGHNT and CDR2 YYREEE (reference sequence). The V and J ends lost 4 bases and 0 bases, in that order; junction bases with no gene match: 6. The CDR3 has 18 residues. CDR3 nucleotide sequence: TGTGCCAGCAGCGACGGGACTAGCGGGGGGCTAAGCACAGATACGCAGTATTTT. Residues: CASSDGTSGGLSTDTQYF.

The chain recombines TRBV24-1 with TRBJ2-3; weak D call: TRBD2 (5 bases). The germline V gene encodes CDR1 KGHDR and CDR2 SFDVKD. Trimming shortened V by 7 bases and J by 1 base, and 8 bases separated the two germline ends. The CDR3 sequence is 13 residues long. The CDR3 region is CATSLGGTDTQYF. CDR3 nucleotide sequence: TGTGCCACCAGCCTCGGGGGCACAGATACGCAGTATTTT.

V usage is TRBV28 and J usage is TRBJ1-1, with D perhaps TRBD1 (5 bases). CDR3 length: 12 amino acids. The germline V and J ends were trimmed by 7 bases and 3 bases, with 9 bases remaining between them. CDR1 is MDHEN, CDR2 SYDVKM, per germline. CDR3 region: CASKGQDTEAFF. The CDR3 DNA is TGTGCCAGCAAGGGGCAGGACACTGAAGCTTTCTTT.

This clone showed up just once. This rearrangement joins TRBV28 to TRBJ1-6; perhaps TRBD1 as D (5 bases). The CDR3 runs to 16 residues. In germline, CDR1 is MDHEN, CDR2 SYDVKM. V was clipped by 6 bases and J by 6 bases, with 18 bases between them. The CDR3: CASSYWRGQGNSPLHF. The CDR3 bases are TGTGCCAGCAGCTATTGGAGGGGCCAAGGTAATTCACCCCTCCACTTT.

This rearrangement joins TRBV6-5 to TRBJ2-7, with a tentative D call TRBD1 (6 bases). Trimming removed 2 bases at V and 5 bases at J, with 16 bases between. Looked up from germline, CDR1 is MNHEY and CDR2 is SVGAGI. This CDR3 contains 15 residues. The CDR3 sequence is CASSYEQGWINEQYF. The CDR3 DNA reads as TGTGCCAGCAGTTACGAACAGGGATGGATTAACGAGCAGTACTTC.

V and J are TRBV19 and TRBJ1-4; a possible D gene is TRBD1 (6 bases). This CDR3 is 16 amino acids long. Trimming stripped 5 bases from V and 6 bases from J, with 19 bases between. CDR1 LNHDA and CDR2 SQIVND come from the germline V gene (reference sequence). CDR3 sequence reads: CASSFLPGHGDEKLFF. The DNA for the CDR3 is TGTGCCAGTAGTTTCCTGCCGGGACATGGAGATGAAAAACTGTTTTTT.